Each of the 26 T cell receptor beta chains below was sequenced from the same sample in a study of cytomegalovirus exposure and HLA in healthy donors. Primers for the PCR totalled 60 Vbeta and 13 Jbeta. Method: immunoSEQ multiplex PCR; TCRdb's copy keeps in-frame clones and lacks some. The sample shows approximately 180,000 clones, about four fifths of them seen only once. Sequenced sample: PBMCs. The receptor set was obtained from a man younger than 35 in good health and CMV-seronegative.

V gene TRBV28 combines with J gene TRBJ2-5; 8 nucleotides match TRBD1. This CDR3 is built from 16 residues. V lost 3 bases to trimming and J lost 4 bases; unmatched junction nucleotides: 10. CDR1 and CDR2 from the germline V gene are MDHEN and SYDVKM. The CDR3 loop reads CASSLRGRGRGETQYF. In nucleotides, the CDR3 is TGTGCCAGCAGTTTGAGGGGCAGGGGGCGGGGAGAGACCCAGTACTTC.

The CDR3 loop is CSVHGGGVNTEAFF. Written as DNA, the CDR3 is TGCAGCGTCCACGGCGGGGGGGTGAACACTGAAGCTTTCTTT. The chain is built from TRBV29-1 and TRBJ1-1; tentative D call: TRBD1 (5 bases). Trimming took 6 bases from V and 0 from J, leaving 14 bases between them. Looked up from germline, CDR1 is SQVTM and CDR2 is ANQGSEA. The CDR3 spans 14 residues.

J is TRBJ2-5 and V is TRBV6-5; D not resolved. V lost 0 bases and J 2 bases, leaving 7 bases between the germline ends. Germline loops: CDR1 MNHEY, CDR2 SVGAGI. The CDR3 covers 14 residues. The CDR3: CASSYSSSQETQYF. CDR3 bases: TGTGCCAGCAGTTACTCGTCCAGTCAAGAGACCCAGTACTTC.

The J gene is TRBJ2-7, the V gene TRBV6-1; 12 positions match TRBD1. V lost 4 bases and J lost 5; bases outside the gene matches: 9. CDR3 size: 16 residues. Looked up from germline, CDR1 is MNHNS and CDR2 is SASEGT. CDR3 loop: CASSGNPGTGGDEQYF. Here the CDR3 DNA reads TGTGCCAGCAGTGGTAACCCCGGGACAGGGGGCGACGAGCAGTACTTC.

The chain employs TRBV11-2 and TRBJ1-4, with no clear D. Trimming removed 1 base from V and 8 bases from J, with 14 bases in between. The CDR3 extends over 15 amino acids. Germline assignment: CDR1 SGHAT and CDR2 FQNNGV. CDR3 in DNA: TGTGCCAGCAGCTTAGGTGGATTTCCGGGGGAAAAACTGTTTTTT. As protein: CASSLGGFPGEKLFF.

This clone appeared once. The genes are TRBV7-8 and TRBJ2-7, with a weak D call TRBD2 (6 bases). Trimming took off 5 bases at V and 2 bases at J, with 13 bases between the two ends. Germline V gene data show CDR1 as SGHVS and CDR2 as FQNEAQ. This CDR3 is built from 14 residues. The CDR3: CASSLVPGAYEQYF. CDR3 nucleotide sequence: TGTGCCAGCAGCCTCGTGCCGGGAGCCTACGAGCAGTACTTC.

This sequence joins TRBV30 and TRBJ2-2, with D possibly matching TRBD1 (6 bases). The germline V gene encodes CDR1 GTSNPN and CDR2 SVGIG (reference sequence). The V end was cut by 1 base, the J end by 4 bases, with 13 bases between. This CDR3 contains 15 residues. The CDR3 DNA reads TGTGCCTGGAGTGGGGGGCTAGCAGTCACCGGGGAGCTGTTTTTT. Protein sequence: CAWSGGLAVTGELFF.

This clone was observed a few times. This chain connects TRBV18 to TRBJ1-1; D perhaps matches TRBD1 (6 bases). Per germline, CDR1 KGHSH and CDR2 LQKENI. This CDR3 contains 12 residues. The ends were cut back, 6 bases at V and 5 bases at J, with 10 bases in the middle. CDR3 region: CASSPDRTEAFF. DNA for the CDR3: TGTGCCAGCTCTCCAGACAGGACTGAAGCTTTCTTT. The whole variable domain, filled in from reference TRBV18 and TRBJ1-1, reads NAGVMQNPRHLVRRRGQEARLRCSPMKGHSHVYWYRQLPEEGLKFMVYLQKENIIDESGMPKERFSAEFPKEGPSILRIQQVVRGDSAAYFCASSPDRTEAFFGQGTRLTVV.

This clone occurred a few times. The CDR3 DNA follows: TGTGCCAGCAGGGACACCGGGACAGGGGGCGAAAAACTGTTTTTT. It translates to CASRDTGTGGEKLFF. V and J are TRBV6-6 and TRBJ1-4, with TRBD1 matching over 12 bases. The V segment lost 6 bases and the J segment 8 bases; nucleotides outside the gene matches: 7. CDR3 length: 15 residues. In germline, CDR1 is MNHNY, CDR2 SVGAGI (reference sequence).

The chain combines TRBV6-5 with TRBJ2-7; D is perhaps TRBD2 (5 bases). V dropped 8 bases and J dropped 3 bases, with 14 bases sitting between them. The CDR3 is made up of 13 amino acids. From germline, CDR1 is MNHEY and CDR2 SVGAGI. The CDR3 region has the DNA TGTGCCAGCCAAAGAGGCCGGGACTACGAGCAGTACTTC. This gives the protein CASQRGRDYEQYF.

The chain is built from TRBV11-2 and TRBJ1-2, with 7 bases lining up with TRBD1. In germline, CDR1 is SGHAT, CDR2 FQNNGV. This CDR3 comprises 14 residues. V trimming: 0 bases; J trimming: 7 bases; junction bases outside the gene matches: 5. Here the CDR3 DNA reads TGTGCCAGCAGCTTAGATGGGAACAGGGGTGGCTACACCTTC. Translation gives CASSLDGNRGGYTF.

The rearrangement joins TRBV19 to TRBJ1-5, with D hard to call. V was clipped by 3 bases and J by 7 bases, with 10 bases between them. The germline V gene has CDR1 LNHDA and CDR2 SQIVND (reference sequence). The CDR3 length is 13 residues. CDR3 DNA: TGTGCCAGTAGTATCGGGGTTTGGCAGCCCCAGCATTTT. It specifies CASSIGVWQPQHF.

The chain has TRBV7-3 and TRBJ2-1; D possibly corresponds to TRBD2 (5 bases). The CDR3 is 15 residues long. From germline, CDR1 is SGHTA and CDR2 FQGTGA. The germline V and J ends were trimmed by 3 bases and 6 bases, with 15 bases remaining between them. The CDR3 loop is CASSLGPEGTNEQFF. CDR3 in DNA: TGTGCCAGCAGCTTGGGCCCAGAGGGTACCAATGAGCAGTTCTTC.

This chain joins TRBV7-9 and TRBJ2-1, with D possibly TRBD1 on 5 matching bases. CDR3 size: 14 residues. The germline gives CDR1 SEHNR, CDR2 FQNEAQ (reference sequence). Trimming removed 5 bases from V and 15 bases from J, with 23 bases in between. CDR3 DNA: TGTGCCAGCAGCCTACGTGTGGACAAGCCAAGGTGGTTCTTC. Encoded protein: CASSLRVDKPRWFF.

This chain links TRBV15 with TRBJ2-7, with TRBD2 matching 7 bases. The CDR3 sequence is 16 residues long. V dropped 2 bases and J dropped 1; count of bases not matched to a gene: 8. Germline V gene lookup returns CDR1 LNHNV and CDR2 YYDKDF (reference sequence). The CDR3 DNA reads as TGTGCCACCAGCAGACAACCGGGACTACCGTCCTACGAGCAGTACTTC. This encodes CATSRQPGLPSYEQYF.

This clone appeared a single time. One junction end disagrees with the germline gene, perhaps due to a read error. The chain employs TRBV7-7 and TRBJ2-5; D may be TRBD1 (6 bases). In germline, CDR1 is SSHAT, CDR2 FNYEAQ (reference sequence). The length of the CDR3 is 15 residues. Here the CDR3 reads CASSLGTGSQETQYF. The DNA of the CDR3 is TGTGCTAGCAGCTTAGGTACAGGGTCCCAAGAGACCCAGTACTTC.

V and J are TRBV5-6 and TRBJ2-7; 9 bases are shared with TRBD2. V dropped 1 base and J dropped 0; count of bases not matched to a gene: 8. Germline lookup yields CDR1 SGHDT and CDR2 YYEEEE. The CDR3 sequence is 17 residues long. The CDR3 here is CASSLRLAGLSSYEQYF. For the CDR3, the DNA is TGTGCCAGCAGCTTGCGGCTAGCGGGACTTAGCTCCTACGAGCAGTACTTC.

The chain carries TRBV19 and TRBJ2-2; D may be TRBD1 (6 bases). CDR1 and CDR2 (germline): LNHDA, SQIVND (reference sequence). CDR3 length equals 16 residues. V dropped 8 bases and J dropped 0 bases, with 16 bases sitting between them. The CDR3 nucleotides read TGTGCCAGTCGGCGGGTGGGGGCATCGAACACCGGGGAGCTGTTTTTT. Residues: CASRRVGASNTGELFF.

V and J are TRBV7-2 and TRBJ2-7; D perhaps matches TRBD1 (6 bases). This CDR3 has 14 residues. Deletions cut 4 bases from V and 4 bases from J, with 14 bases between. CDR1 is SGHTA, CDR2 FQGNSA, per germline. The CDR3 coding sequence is TGTGCCAGCAGCTACGGGACATATACATACGAGCAGTACTTC. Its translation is CASSYGTYTYEQYF. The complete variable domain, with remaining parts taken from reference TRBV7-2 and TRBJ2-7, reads GAGVSQSPSNKVTEKGKDVELRCDPISGHTALYWYRQSLGQGLEFLIYFQGNSAPDKSGLPSDRFSAERTGGSVSTLTIQRTQQEDSAVYLCASSYGTYTYEQYFGPGTRLTVT.

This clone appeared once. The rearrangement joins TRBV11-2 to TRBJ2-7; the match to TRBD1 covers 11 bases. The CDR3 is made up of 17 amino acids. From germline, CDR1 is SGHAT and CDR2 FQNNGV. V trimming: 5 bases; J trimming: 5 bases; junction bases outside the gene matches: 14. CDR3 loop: CASSRLNRDRGFNEQYF. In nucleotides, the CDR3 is TGTGCCAGCAGCAGACTAAACCGGGACAGGGGGTTCAACGAGCAGTACTTC.

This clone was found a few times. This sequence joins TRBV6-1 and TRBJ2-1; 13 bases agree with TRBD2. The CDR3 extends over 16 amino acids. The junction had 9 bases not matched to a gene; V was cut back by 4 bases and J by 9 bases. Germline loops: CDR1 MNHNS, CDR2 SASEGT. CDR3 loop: CASSAMTSGRRSEQFF. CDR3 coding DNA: TGTGCCAGCAGTGCTATGACTAGCGGGAGGAGGAGTGAGCAGTTCTTC.

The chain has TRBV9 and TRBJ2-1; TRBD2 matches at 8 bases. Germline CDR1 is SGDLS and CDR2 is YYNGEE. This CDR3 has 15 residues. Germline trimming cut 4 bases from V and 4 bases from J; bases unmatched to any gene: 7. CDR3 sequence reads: CASSRSGGGYNEQFF. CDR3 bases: TGTGCCAGCAGCCGGAGCGGGGGCGGATACAATGAGCAGTTCTTC.

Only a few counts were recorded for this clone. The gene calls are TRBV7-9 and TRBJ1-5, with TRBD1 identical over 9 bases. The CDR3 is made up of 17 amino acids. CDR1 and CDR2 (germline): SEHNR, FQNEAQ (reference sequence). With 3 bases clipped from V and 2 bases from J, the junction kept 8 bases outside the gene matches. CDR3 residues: CASSLGGTGLGNQPQHF. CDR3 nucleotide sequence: TGTGCCAGCAGCTTGGGGGGGACAGGGCTAGGCAATCAGCCCCAGCATTTT. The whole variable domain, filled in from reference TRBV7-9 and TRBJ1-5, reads DTGVSQNPRHKITKRGQNVTFRCDPISEHNRLYWYRQTLGQGPEFLTYFQNEAQLEKSRLLSDRFSAERPKGSFSTLEIQRTEQGDSAMYLCASSLGGTGLGNQPQHFGDGTRLSIL.

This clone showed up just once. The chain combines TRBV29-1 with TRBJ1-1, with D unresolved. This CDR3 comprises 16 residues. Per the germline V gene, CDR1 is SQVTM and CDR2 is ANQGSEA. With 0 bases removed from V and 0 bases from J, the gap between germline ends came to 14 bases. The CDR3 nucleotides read TGCAGCGTTGAAGATTCTCGCGGCCTATTGAACACTGAAGCTTTCTTT. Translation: CSVEDSRGLLNTEAFF.

CDR3 in DNA: TGTGCCAGCAGCCCACCTAGCGGGGGCTCTTACAATGAGCAGTTCTTC. It is translated as CASSPPSGGSYNEQFF. The chain recombines TRBV9 with TRBJ2-1, with TRBD2 matching 10 bases. The CDR3 totals 16 residues. CDR1 is SGDLS, CDR2 YYNGEE, per germline. The trim removed 4 bases at V and 4 bases at J, leaving 8 bases unmatched. The entire variable domain, with the rest obtained from reference TRBV9 and TRBJ2-1, is as follows: DSGVTQTPKHLITATGQRVTLRCSPRSGDLSVYWYQQSLDQGLQFLIQYYNGEERAKGNILERFSAQQFPDLHSELNLSSLELGDSALYFCASSPPSGGSYNEQFFGPGTRLTVL.

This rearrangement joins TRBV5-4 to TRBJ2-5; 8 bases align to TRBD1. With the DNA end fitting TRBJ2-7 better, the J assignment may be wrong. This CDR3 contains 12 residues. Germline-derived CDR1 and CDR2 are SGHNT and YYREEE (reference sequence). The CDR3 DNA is TGTGCCAGCGCAGGGGGCGGCGGCGAGCAGTACTTC. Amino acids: CASAGGGGEQYF.